This T cell receptor (beta chain) originates from a study of radiotherapy plus CTLA-4 blockade in lung cancer. At the level of the study: For 15% to 20% of patients, objective responses occurred, and about 30% had disease control.

As regards this clone: Its cognate antigen is unknown.

The study, taken as a whole, reports: Response, reportedly, was best predicted by interferon-beta along with early blood T cell clone dynamics. In blood, TCR clones derived from the tumor expanded after radiotherapy plus ipilimumab.

Trimming shortened V by 4 bases and J by 0 bases, and 4 bases separated the two germline ends. Per the germline V gene, CDR1 is KGHSH and CDR2 is LQKENI. The CDR3 runs 12 residues. TCRdb's table, derived via immunoSEQ multiplex PCR, lists solely in-frame clones and lacks some. The sample records roughly 71,000 clones, about 80% being singletons. This rearrangement joins TRBV18 to TRBJ2-7; D unclear. This clonotype was sampled from a human donor with non-small cell lung cancer who had a complete response to radiotherapy plus ipilimumab. The sequencing here drew on peripheral blood, taken from a patient treated with radiotherapy plus ipilimumab. CDR3 loop: CASSQDSYEQYV. CDR3 in DNA: TGTGCCAGCTCACAGGACTCCTACGAGCAGTACGTC.